This entry concerns a single T cell receptor (beta chain). This receptor's antigen is unknown. No much larger clone is present one base from it, and per-base qualities are unavailable. The data derive from a study of T cells in Graves' hyperthyroidism and ophthalmopathy (dated by TCRdb to about 2019). Broadly, across the study: Peripheral blood samples were taken at the time of initial diagnosis, prior to any treatment. The 80 to 100 discovery patients were randomly divided into training and test sets at a 7:3 ratio. Whether ophthalmopathy could be predicted prospectively was tested in an independent validation cohort made up of 18 to 20 hyperthyroidism patients plus 17 patients who later progressed to ophthalmopathy. Following sampling, methimazole starting at 30 mg daily was given to hyperthyroidism patients, and high-dose intravenous methylprednisolone was given to ophthalmopathy patients. Thyroid tissue and blood T-cell repertoires from about six Graves' hyperthyroidism patients were also compared in the study. TCR V-J signatures able to tell the groups apart were searched for in a discovery cohort of 100 patients, of whom about 40 had Graves' ophthalmopathy and about 60 had stable Graves' hyperthyroidism. The paper describes TCR Vbeta CDR3 sequencing of 130 to 150 peripheral blood samples, made up of about 40 ophthalmopathy patients, 70 to 80 hyperthyroidism patients and roughly 17 progressor patients. Findings and caveats that apply to the study as a whole: Most expanded thyroid clonotypes (frequency above 0.001) were also detected in blood, suggesting blood repertoires may reflect thyroid immune responses. Ophthalmopathy was separated from stable hyperthyroidism by a 13 V-J signature model, with about 86% sensitivity and 81% to 83% specificity obtained in cross-validation and 80%/75% obtained in testing. Sample size was not statistically predetermined, and investigators were not blinded to group allocation. In validation, the model predicted progression to ophthalmopathy with about 71% sensitivity and less than 80% specificity, a median of approximately 6.7 months before onset.

The germline V gene encodes CDR1 MGHRA and CDR2 YSYEKL. V lost 3 bases and J lost 1 base; the stretch between them is 9 bases long. The CDR3, from cysteine to phenylalanine, totals 14 residues. Of the read, only the CDR3 DNA is kept; its 42 bases are in frame from base 1. The TCR beta CDR3 regions were amplified from RNA transcripts. A first-round RT-PCR of the TCR CDR3 used the HTBI primer set with the Qiagen OneStep RT-PCR kit. A second multiplex PCR round built the libraries, followed by size selection and purification. Libraries were sequenced paired-end with 100 bp reads on an Illumina HiSeq2000. In the source study's methods: SOAPnuke was used to process the raw data, removing reads that contained adapters or uncalled bases, had a mean Phred below 15, or lacked an exact match to the constant primer or identifier. High-quality paired reads were merged with COPE v1.2.5, and unique nucleotide sequences were defined as clonotypes. Clonotypes were aligned to IMGT TRBV, TRBD and TRBJ reference segments using MiTCR v1.1. Only V-J combinations with frequency above 0.0001, covering about 99% of repertoires, were analysed. A TCS score was defined as the ratio of F50 (clonal expansion) to E x V (chaos), with BLOSUM62-based TCRdist applied between CDR3 peptides within each V-J. Welch's t-statistics and random forest reduced around 550 V-J features to 10 to 15, which were used in a naive Bayes classifier (R e1071). In-frame beta chains were kept once TCRdb had trimmed the public reads at Q25 with fastp and called clones with MiXCR. Each CDR3 protein gets just one entry, which takes the most common genes and DNA from the rows behind it. These V and J calls derive from TCRdb rather than the authors' analysis. This sample lists 400,000 to 450,000 distinct CDR3 sequences; approximately 15% were detected once. The ten largest clones represent under 15% of the sample.

Ophthalmopathy patients had moderately to severely active disease, with a Clinical Activity Score of 3 or more, a NOSPECS grade of 4 or more, and a disease duration of less than 3 months. The study excluded patients with uncontrolled infections, other autoimmune diseases, pregnancy or lactation. Diagnoses were established on the basis of clinical symptoms, serum thyroxine and TRAb, thyroid ultrasound, and orbital computed tomography. PBMCs were separated from roughly 10 ml of fresh peripheral blood using Ficoll-Paque density gradient centrifugation. Total RNA was extracted with Trizol reagent, and quality was checked on an Agilent 2100 Bioanalyzer.

The rearrangement combines TRBV4-1 with TRBJ1-2, with the D gene not clear enough to name. This clonotype was obtained from a man younger than 30 with Graves' ophthalmopathy. The sequenced sample was blood. The DNA sequence is given as TGCGCCAGCAGCCATTCCGGGGTTAACTATGGCTACACCTTC. This is translated as CASSHSGVNYGYTF.